These T cell receptor beta chains were read from a single sample in a study of Ad26.COV2.S vaccination and SARS-CoV-2 variants. TCRdb's copy holds only in-frame clones and misses some; the assay was immunoSEQ multiplex PCR. The sample includes roughly 240,000 clones, more than 75% of them seen just once. Sequencing was performed on peripheral blood, taken in a trial of Ad26.COV2.S vaccine versus placebo. Receptor source: a person between 18 and 59 years old who received the Ad26.COV2.S COVID-19 vaccine or a placebo. Each CDR3 is given with its conserved first and last residue. D genes are given only for firm matches. Clone size appears in some rows only: once, few, many, or a class for an expanded clone.

>TRBV5-1|.|.|TRBJ2-2
CASSGATGELFF
TGCGCCAGCAGCGGTGCGACCGGGGAGCTGTTTTTT
>TRBV10-2|.|TRBD2|TRBJ2-2
CASRKGLATNTGELFF
TGCGCCAGCAGGAAGGGACTAGCGACGAACACCGGGGAGCTGTTTTTT
>TRBV27|.|TRBD2|TRBJ2-1
CASSSTSGRGEQFF
TGTGCCAGCAGTTCAACTAGCGGGAGGGGGGAGCAGTTCTTC
>TRBV18|.|.|TRBJ2-7
CASSPQGNYEQYF
TGTGCCAGCTCACCTCAGGGCAACTACGAGCAGTACTTC
>TRBV3-1/TRBV3-2|.|.|TRBJ2-1
CASSQDPHEQFF
TGTGCCAGCAGCCAAGATCCCCATGAGCAGTTCTTC
>TRBV11-2|.|.|TRBJ2-7
CASSLEQRRSYEQYF
TGTGCCAGCAGCTTAGAGCAGCGGAGGTCATACGAGCAGTACTTC
>TRBV25-1|.|.|TRBJ1-1
CASSEYTQSNTEAFF
TGTGCCAGCAGTGAATATACACAGAGCAACACTGAAGCTTTCTTT
>TRBV30|.|.|TRBJ1-4
CASSTLGDEKLFF
TGTGCCTCGTCGACCCTGGGGGATGAAAAACTGTTTTTT
>TRBV5-4|.|TRBD1|TRBJ1-1
CASSPGGGLQDTEAFF
TGTGCCAGCAGCCCAGGGGGGGGCCTGCAGGACACTGAAGCTTTCTTT
>TRBV6-5|few|TRBD2|TRBJ2-7
CANPGLAGGEQYF
TGTGCCAATCCGGGACTAGCGGGAGGGGAGCAGTACTTC
>TRBV18|.|TRBD2|TRBJ2-5
CASSRRTSGSGETQYF
TGTGCCAGCTCACGGAGGACTAGCGGGAGCGGTGAGACCCAGTACTTC
>TRBV7-2|.|.|TRBJ2-3
CASRSFMSNTDTQYF
TGTGCCAGCAGAAGTTTCATGTCAAACACAGATACGCAGTATTTT
>TRBV10-3|.|.|TRBJ2-2
CAITRGRSGELFF
TGTGCCATCACCCGGGGTCGGTCCGGGGAGCTGTTTTTT
>TRBV5-1|.|.|TRBJ1-1
CASSFGGISVEAFF
TGCGCCAGCAGCTTTGGAGGGATCTCGGTAGAAGCTTTCTTT
>TRBV28|.|.|TRBJ2-3
CASSPVGVRDTQYF
TGTGCCAGCAGCCCCGTAGGCGTCAGGGATACGCAGTATTTT
>TRBV6-6|few|TRBD2|TRBJ2-2
CASSYSGGGAPGELFF
TGTGCCAGCAGTTACTCAGGCGGGGGGGCGCCCGGGGAGCTGTTTTTT
>TRBV28|.|.|TRBJ2-5
CASSSYSRGTQETQYF
TGTGCCAGCAGCTCCTACTCGAGGGGGACCCAAGAGACCCAGTACTTC
>TRBV2|once|TRBD1|TRBJ2-6
CASRDRDRAGANVLTF
TGTGCCAGCAGAGACCGGGACAGGGCTGGGGCCAACGTCCTGACTTTC